This entry is about one TCR beta chain. Its antigen is unidentified. This sample is part of a study of graft-versus-host responses after intestinal transplantation. Study summary: Multivisceral, liver-intestinal, or isolated intestinal transplants were received by the recipients. The study gave all recipients anti-thymocyte globulin induction, then tacrolimus and steroids for roughly 3 years.

TCRdb's copy holds only in-frame clones and misses some; the assay was immunoSEQ multiplex PCR. The repertoire holds tens of thousands of clones, 85% to 95% seen once, with around 6% in the top ten. Points from the study as a whole: Recipient marrow harbored GvH clones, some of which surfaced first in ileum or blood. Where graft-donor T cell macrochimerism was present, patients had high graft-versus-host to host-versus-graft clonal ratios in allografts.

This clonotype was obtained from a human donor who received an intestinal transplant. The sample consisted of unstimulated CD8+ T cells sorted from spleen or lymph node cells, taken before intestinal transplant.

The CDR3 spells CASSHSERNTGELFF. In DNA form, the CDR3 reads TGTGCCAGCAGCCATTCAGAAAGGAACACCGGGGAGCTGTTTTTT. This chain uses TRBV5-6 with TRBJ2-2; D call uncertain. CDR1 and CDR2 from the germline V gene are SGHDT and YYEEEE. Trimming shortened V by 4 bases and J by 1 base, and 11 bases separated the two germline ends. The CDR3 extends over 15 amino acids.